This record covers a single T cell receptor (beta chain). A read error may be the cause here, since a much bigger clone is one base away. The CDR3 is 14 residues long. V lost 5 bases and J lost 2, with 9 bases in between. This record comes from a study of T cells after yellow fever vaccination. TCRdb ran MiXCR on the 5' RACE reads and lists one entry per CDR3 protein. The sample records over 120,000 distinct CDR3 sequences, 5% to 8% being singletons. The source was CD4+ T cells sorted from PBMCs, collected 10 days after the yellow fever booster vaccination. V gene TRBV12-3 or TRBV12-4 combines with J gene TRBJ2-2; D is undetermined. This clonotype was sampled from a man aged 25-45 years who received the YFV17D yellow fever vaccine. The CDR3 DNA is TGTGCCAGCAGTGCTTCTTTTAACACCGGGGAGCTGTTTTTT. It yields the protein CASSASFNTGELFF.